Below, 15 T cell receptor beta chains from the same sample are listed, as sequenced in a study of early T cells in non-severe SARS-CoV-2 infection. TCRdb ran MiXCR on the 5' RACE reads and lists one entry per CDR3 protein. Of fewer than 75,000 distinct CDR3 sequences in the sample, 20% were seen once. This material consisted of whole blood, taken at baseline. The receptors originated from an adult who was a healthcare worker with PCR-confirmed SARS-CoV-2 infection or an uninfected control (not recorded which).

The chain has TRBV29-1 and TRBJ1-3, with D unresolved. Germline CDR1 is SQVTM and CDR2 is ANQGSEA. CDR3 length: 11 residues. Trimming stripped 5 bases from V and 4 bases from J, with 6 bases between. The CDR3 sequence: CSVQQGNTIYF. DNA for the CDR3: TGCAGCGTTCAGCAGGGAAACACCATATATTTT.

The chain recombines TRBV7-6 with TRBJ2-1; 9 bases match TRBD1. The CDR3 runs 16 residues. The ends lost 0 bases at V and 7 bases at J; junction bases unmatched: 7. Germline V gene data show CDR1 as SGHVS and CDR2 as FNYEAQ. CDR3: CASSLAGTGYLNEQFF. The DNA of the CDR3 is TGTGCCAGCAGCTTAGCAGGGACAGGGTATCTGAATGAGCAGTTCTTC.

In this sample, this clonotype turned up many times. This chain uses TRBV4-1 with TRBJ2-5; TRBD1 is a possible D gene (5 bases). The V and J ends lost 0 bases and 3 bases respectively, with 20 bases between them. The CDR3 contains 18 residues. Germline-derived CDR1 and CDR2 are MGHRA and YSYEKL. The CDR3 nucleotides read TGCGCCAGCAGCCAAGAGGGGCCCATGACAGTCGTCAAAGAGACCCAGTACTTC. Translated: CASSQEGPMTVVKETQYF.

The rearrangement uses TRBV7-9 and TRBJ2-7; D not certain. Trimming shortened V by 4 bases and J by 6 bases, and 13 bases separated the two germline ends. Germline V gives CDR1 SEHNR, CDR2 FQNEAQ (reference sequence). This CDR3 region has 13 residues. CDR3 coding DNA: TGTGCCAGCAGCTCAGAGGCATTCGCCGAGCAGTACTTC. Protein product: CASSSEAFAEQYF.

The chain employs TRBV30 and TRBJ2-5, with 7 positions matching TRBD1. V lost 1 base to trimming and J lost 4 bases; unmatched junction nucleotides: 6. CDR1 is GTSNPN, CDR2 SVGIG, per germline (reference sequence). This CDR3 contains 14 residues. CDR3: CAWSGTGAGETQYF. The CDR3 bases are TGTGCCTGGAGTGGAACAGGGGCGGGAGAGACCCAGTACTTC.

In this sample, this clonotype turned up many times. This chain connects TRBV2 to TRBJ2-7; weak D call: TRBD2 (7 bases). Germline V gene data show CDR1 as SNHLY and CDR2 as FYNNEI. V was clipped by 5 bases and J by 2 bases, with 13 bases between them. CDR3 size: 14 residues. This CDR3 reads CASSRGGLTYEQYF. The CDR3 DNA reads as TGTGCCAGCAGTCGCGGGGGCCTTACCTACGAGCAGTACTTC.

The rearrangement joins TRBV3-1 to TRBJ1-2, with TRBD1 as a possible D gene (5 bases). Germline V gene sequence: CDR1 LGHDT, CDR2 YNNKEL (reference sequence). CDR3 length: 15 residues. V lost 0 bases and J lost 3, with 11 bases in between. Here the CDR3 DNA reads TGTGCCAGCAGCCAAGATACGGGGACCGACTATGGCTACACCTTC. It translates to CASSQDTGTDYGYTF. Full variable domain (missing parts from reference TRBV3-1 and TRBJ1-2): DTAVSQTPKYLVTQMGNDKSIKCEQNLGHDTMYWYKQDSKKFLKIMFSYNNKELIINETVPNRFSPKSPDKAHLNLHINSLELGDSAVYFCASSQDTGTDYGYTFGSGTRLTVV.

This clonotype has a handful of counts. This chain connects TRBV19 to TRBJ1-5, with D perhaps matching TRBD1 (6 bases). The V and J ends lost 5 bases and 5 bases respectively, with 13 bases between them. There are 14 residues in the CDR3. From germline, CDR1 is LNHDA and CDR2 SQIVND (reference sequence). CDR3 residues: CASSLLQGHQPQHF. DNA of the CDR3: TGTGCCAGTAGTCTACTCCAGGGGCATCAGCCCCAGCATTTT.

The rearrangement uses TRBV29-1 and TRBJ1-1, with no clear D. The V gene's germline CDR1 is SQVTM and CDR2 ANQGSEA. The CDR3 totals 14 residues. Trimming removed 2 bases from V and 4 bases from J, with 14 bases in between. The CDR3 loop is CSVEIGGDGTEAFF. The CDR3 nucleotides are TGCAGCGTTGAAATCGGAGGCGATGGCACTGAAGCTTTCTTT.

This clonotype was observed a handful of times. DNA of the CDR3: TGCGCCAGCAGTGAGGCCCTAGGGGGCACAGATACGCAGTATTTT. This gives the protein CASSEALGGTDTQYF. The chain employs TRBV10-2 and TRBJ2-3, with D possibly matching TRBD1 (5 bases). The CDR3 sequence is 15 residues long. Trimming removed 2 bases from V and 1 base from J, with 10 bases in between. Germline CDR1 is WSHSY and CDR2 is SAAADI.

The genes are TRBV7-9 and TRBJ2-1, with D unresolved. V lost 5 bases, J lost 4 bases, and 9 bases lay in between. Germline CDR1 and CDR2: SEHNR and FQNEAQ (reference sequence). The CDR3 extends over 13 amino acids. CDR3 in DNA: TGTGCCAGCAGCCTTACAACTTACAATGAGCAGTTCTTC. Translation: CASSLTTYNEQFF.

This clonotype was counted only a few times. This chain connects TRBV12-3 or TRBV12-4 to TRBJ2-2; the D is unclear. The CDR3 loop spans 15 amino acids. Trimming removed 6 bases from V and 4 bases from J, with 15 bases in between. The CDR3 DNA sequence: TGTGCCAGCAGCGGTCACGGGCGAGGCACCGGGGAGCTGTTTTTT. This sequence encodes CASSGHGRGTGELFF.

This clonotype was recorded a few times. This chain uses TRBV19 with TRBJ1-5; D remains ambiguous. The CDR3 loop spans 12 amino acids. Trimming pared 3 bases from V and 3 bases from J, leaving 3 bases between. Germline assignment: CDR1 LNHDA and CDR2 SQIVND (reference sequence). The CDR3 here is CASSINNQPQHF. The CDR3 DNA sequence: TGTGCCAGTAGTATCAACAATCAGCCCCAGCATTTT.

V and J are TRBV7-6 and TRBJ2-3; TRBD2 matches at 8 bases. The CDR3 is 13 residues long. The V gene's germline CDR1 is SGHVS and CDR2 FNYEAQ. Germline trimming cut 6 bases from V and 4 bases from J; bases unmatched to any gene: 3. The CDR3 spells CASSHGGADTQYF. The CDR3 coding sequence is TGTGCCAGCAGTCACGGGGGGGCAGATACGCAGTATTTT.

The table lists this clonotype with a few counts. The chain employs TRBV7-9 and TRBJ2-7, with a possible D match to TRBD2 (6 bases). The CDR3 has 13 amino acids. Germline V lookup: CDR1 SEHNR, CDR2 FQNEAQ (reference sequence). V dropped 7 bases and J dropped 6 bases, with 16 bases sitting between them. CDR3 sequence reads: CASTPLVLAEQYF. CDR3 DNA: TGTGCCAGCACCCCATTGGTACTAGCCGAGCAGTACTTC.